This is a list of T cell receptor beta chains from one sample in a study of T cell responses to AZD1222 COVID-19 vaccine. Assay: immunoSEQ multiplex PCR; the TCRdb copy retains only in-frame clones and omits some. Of 100,000 to 120,000 clones listed, around 90% are singletons. The material was peripheral blood, obtained 28 days after the second AZD1222 dose. All receptors derive from an adult who received the AZD1222 COVID-19 vaccine. Each CDR3 is given with its conserved first and last residue. D genes are given only for firm matches. Size is omitted from some rows. Given values are once, few, many or a class for expanded clones.

>TRBJ1-4|-|TRBV7-9|-
TGTGCCAGCAGCTCATTATCGGGGTTCGGTGAAAAACTGTTTTTT
CASSSLSGFGEKLFF
>TRBJ1-4|once|TRBV18|TRBD1
TGTGCCAGCTCACCAGGAGGGGGCTATAATGAAAAACTGTTTTTT
CASSPGGGYNEKLFF
>TRBJ2-5|-|TRBV19|-
TGTGCCAGTAGTATAGGGCGGGTGGGAGAGACCCAGTACTTC
CASSIGRVGETQYF
>TRBJ2-3|-|TRBV9|-
TGTGCCAGCAGCGGGAGTTCCCCCGCCCAGTATTTT
CASSGSSPAQYF
>TRBJ2-5|-|TRBV2|TRBD1
TGTGCCAGCAGTAGCCTACAGGGGCTCCAAGAGACCCAGTACTTC
CASSSLQGLQETQYF
>TRBJ1-2|-|TRBV9|-
TGTGCCAGCAGCGTAGGATGGGAAAACTATGGCTACACCTTC
CASSVGWENYGYTF
>TRBJ2-7|few|TRBV7-2|-
TGTGCCAGCGGCCGGGAGTTCCACGAGCAGTACTTC
CASGREFHEQYF
>TRBJ2-3|-|TRBV7-3|-
TGTGCCAGCAGCTTTACTAGAGATAGCACAGATACGCAGTATTTT
CASSFTRDSTDTQYF
>TRBJ1-5|-|TRBV10-3|-
TGTGCCATCAGTGAGGGGAGCAATCAGCCCCAGCATTTT
CAISEGSNQPQHF
>TRBJ1-5|-|TRBV15|-
TGTGCCACCGGAGACAGCACAGATCAGCCCCAGCATTTT
CATGDSTDQPQHF
>TRBJ2-1|-|TRBV5-1|TRBD2
TGCGCCAGCAGCTTGGTGGCGGGAGGGGGCAATGAGCAGTTCTTC
CASSLVAGGGNEQFF
>TRBJ1-2|-|TRBV18|-
TGTGCCAGCTCACTCACATCCGGGTCTGACTATGGCTACACCTTC
CASSLTSGSDYGYTF
>TRBJ1-2|-|TRBV7-9|-
TGTGCCAGCAGCTTAGGAGCAGCTAACTATGGCTACACCTTC
CASSLGAANYGYTF
>TRBJ2-7|-|TRBV27|-
TGTGCCAGCAGTTTTAGACCCTCCTACGAGCAGTACTTC
CASSFRPSYEQYF
>TRBJ1-1|-|TRBV27|-
TGTGCCAGCAGTTCAGTCGGAGGGAACACTGAAGCTTTCTTT
CASSSVGGNTEAFF
>TRBJ1-1|-|TRBV4-1|TRBD1
TGCGCCAGCAGCCAAGCCGGGACAGTAGCTTTCTTT
CASSQAGTVAFF
>TRBJ1-1|-|TRBV11-2|TRBD1
TGTGCCAGCAGCTACCGGACAGGGCTGAACACTGAAGCTTTCTTT
CASSYRTGLNTEAFF
>TRBJ1-4|-|TRBV7-8|-
TGTGCCAGCAGCTCGAACCTTGCAACTAATGAAAAACTGTTTTTT
CASSSNLATNEKLFF
>TRBJ1-1|-|TRBV6-5|TRBD1
TGTGCCAGCAGCGCGACAGGGGGCGGTTGGAATTTCTTT
CASSATGGGWNFF
>TRBJ1-2|-|TRBV11-2|-
TGTGCCAGCAGCTTAGGAGGTGGGGGGGTCTATGGCTACACCTTC
CASSLGGGGVYGYTF
>TRBJ1-1|-|TRBV11-2|-
TGTGCCAGCAGCGGCGCACGGGGCACTGAAGCTTTCTTT
CASSGARGTEAFF
>TRBJ2-7|-|TRBV5-6|-
TGTGCCAGCAGCGCTACCCGAGGGGGGGCCCTCGGGTACGAGCAGTACTTC
CASSATRGGALGYEQYF
>TRBJ2-3|once|TRBV7-2|-
TGTGCCAGCAGCTTATCCCGGGGAAGCACAGATACGCAGTATTTT
CASSLSRGSTDTQYF
>TRBJ2-7|-|TRBV28|TRBD1
TGTGGCATAGAGGGGGCCCGCTCCTACGAGCAGTACTTC
CGIEGARSYEQYF
>TRBJ1-2|-|TRBV6-5|TRBD1
TGTGCCAGCAGTCTCTACGGACAGGGCTTCTATGGCTACACCTTC
CASSLYGQGFYGYTF
>TRBJ2-3|-|TRBV4-1|TRBD2
TGCGCCAGCAGCCGGGAAAAGGGACTAGCGGGGGAGGCAGATACGCAGTATTTT
CASSREKGLAGEADTQYF
>TRBJ1-5|-|TRBV6-1|-
TGTGCCAGCACCGAAGGGAGAATAGAGAATCAGCCCCAGCATTTT
CASTEGRIENQPQHF
>TRBJ2-7|-|TRBV19|TRBD2
TGTGCCAGTAGTATTAAATTAACCGGGACTAGCGCCGGGAGCTCCTACGAGCAGTACTTC
CASSIKLTGTSAGSSYEQYF
>TRBJ1-5|-|TRBV18|-
TGTGCCAGCTCACCACGGACCGGCAATCAGCCCCAGCATTTT
CASSPRTGNQPQHF
>TRBJ1-4|once|TRBV25-1|-
TGTGCCAGCAGTGAAGGGTCAGGGAGGGATGAAAAACTGTTTTTT
CASSEGSGRDEKLFF
>TRBJ2-7|-|TRBV24-1|-
TGTGCCACCTGGAGGCACACCACCTACGAGCAGTACTTC
CATWRHTTYEQYF
>TRBJ1-1|-|TRBV4-1|-
TGCGCCAGCAGCCAAGAGCCCACCCAGGGTTACACTGAAGCTTTCTTT
CASSQEPTQGYTEAFF
>TRBJ1-6|-|TRBV6-4|-
TGTGCCAGCAGTGACTCGAGGGGAGGGAATTCACCCCTCCACTTT
CASSDSRGGNSPLHF
>TRBJ2-2|-|TRBV5-4|-
TGTGCCAGCAGCTTGCTGGGGGGCACCGGGGAGCTGTTTTTT
CASSLLGGTGELFF
>TRBJ2-6|-|TRBV27|TRBD2
TGTGCCAGCAGCCAACCGGGACTAGCGGACTCCTCTGGGGCCAACGTCCTGACTTTC
CASSQPGLADSSGANVLTF
>TRBJ2-3|once|TRBV6-5|TRBD2
TGTGCCAGCAGTTTAGGGACTACTCTCTTCGATACGCAGTATTTT
CASSLGTTLFDTQYF
>TRBJ1-2|-|TRBV30|-
TGTGCCTGGATGGGTGGGTATGGCTACACCTTC
CAWMGGYGYTF